This entry describes one T cell receptor (beta chain). This clonotype was picked up many times. Its antigen is not yet known. Qualities for individual bases were not recorded, and no much larger clone is one base off. This sample was included in a study of regulatory T cells in long-lasting Graves disease (dated by TCRdb to the early 2020s). Study-wide context: Antithyroid drugs had been taken for less than 3 months by newly diagnosed Graves' disease patients. A total of 33 samples were covered by TCR sequencing, comprising approximately 13 persistent and 20 newly diagnosed Graves' disease patients. Persistent Graves' disease patients were compared with newly diagnosed Graves' disease patients by peripheral blood TCR sequencing and RNA sequencing. The study took place in China and was registered as a clinical trial. Broad study findings and their caveats: As a limitation, the authors acknowledged that the small sample size may reduce accuracy. Compared with newly diagnosed patients, patients with persistent Graves' disease had lower TCR Shannon entropy and fewer highly expanded clones, which suggests clonal expansion. A larger number of public clonotypes was shared among persistent patients (over 2,500) than among newly diagnosed patients (around 890). TRBV28, TRBJ1-2 and TRBJ2-5 were preferentially used in persistent disease, while TRBV20-1 and TRBJ2-1 were favored in newly diagnosed disease. Peripheral blood alone was examined, since thyroid tissue, which constituted the primary lesion, could not be accessed. Sequencing and analysis were limited to the TCR beta chain.

The time point label here, explained by the study, means: newly diagnosed GD, antithyroid drugs for less than 3 months. RNA was extracted from PBMCs in TRIzol for both TCR sequencing and RNA sequencing. Graves' disease was diagnosed according to American Thyroid Association guidelines. The patients came from an endocrinology department in Xi'an, China. Each patient gave roughly 10 milliliters of peripheral blood, collected in an EDTA anticoagulant tube. Ficoll Paque Plus density gradient separation was used to isolate PBMCs, and no additional T cell sorting was done. An Agilent 2100 Bioanalyzer and agarose gel were used to check RNA quality, while a NanoDrop 2000 measured RNA concentration. The CDR3 goes from the cysteine to the phenylalanine over 15 residues. Of all the DNA, just the CDR3 is kept, 45 bases in frame from base 1. V was cut back by 0 bases and J by 1 base, leaving a gap of 8 bases between them. Sequences SGHAT (CDR1) and FQNNGV (CDR2) are obtained from the germline V gene.

Libraries came from multiplex PCR. Sequencing used an Illumina HiSeq 4000. CDR3 regions were amplified by Arm-PCR with iRepertoire HTBI primers to construct TCR beta libraries. Before sequencing, the PCR products underwent gel purification. Concerning the study's data processing: Across samples, fewer than 70 TRBV and approximately 15 TRBJ segments were identified and used for gene usage analysis of CDR3 amino acid clonotypes. COPE and FqMerger were used to merge filtered high-quality paired reads into contigs. Contigs were aligned with BLAST to IMGT TRBV, TRBD and TRBJ reference genes, and CDR3 was defined per IMGT. Clonotypes above 0.1% frequency were classified as highly expanded clones. Repertoire diversity was measured by Shannon entropy, and V-J evenness by the Gini coefficient. Public clonotypes were defined as clonotypes shared by more than one individual. TCRdb reworked the public reads: Q25 trimming with fastp, MiXCR clone assembly, productive beta chains retained. Merged by CDR3 protein, the rows form single entries marked with the most common genes and DNA. These V and J calls derive from TCRdb rather than the authors' analysis. A total of 350,000 to 550,000 distinct CDR3 sequences appear in this sample, about a sixth of them only once. 23% of the sample is held by the ten biggest clonotypes.

These sequences were also reported in another study, on T cells in Graves' hyperthyroidism and ophthalmopathy. As the second publication notes: Graves' hyperthyroidism was defined as stable when no progression to ophthalmopathy occurred over 18 months of follow-up. The hyperthyroidism patients were between 18 and 65 years old and newly diagnosed, with a disease duration of less than 2 months. Patients with uncontrolled infections, other autoimmune diseases, pregnancy or lactation were excluded. Diagnoses relied on clinical symptoms, serum thyroxine and TRAb, thyroid ultrasound and orbital computed tomography. The first round of RT-PCR for the TCR CDR3 was performed with the HTBI primer set and the Qiagen OneStep RT-PCR kit. Most expanded thyroid clonotypes (frequency above 0.001) were also detected in blood, suggesting blood repertoires may reflect thyroid immune responses. A 13 V-J signature model separated ophthalmopathy from stable hyperthyroidism, with approximately 87% sensitivity and 81.08% specificity in cross-validation and 80%/75% in testing. In validation, the model predicted progression to ophthalmopathy a median of about 6.5 months before onset, with approximately 71% sensitivity and about 72% specificity. To identify distinguishing TCR V-J signatures, a discovery cohort of around 98 patients was used, comprising 40 to 45 with Graves' ophthalmopathy and some 60 with stable Graves' hyperthyroidism. Prospective prediction of ophthalmopathy was tested in an independent validation cohort of fewer than 20 hyperthyroidism patients and 15 to 17 patients who later progressed to ophthalmopathy. For training and testing, the 80 to 100 patients in the discovery cohort were randomly divided in a 7:3 ratio. Thyroid tissue and blood T-cell repertoires from several Graves' hyperthyroidism patients were also compared in the study. After sampling, hyperthyroidism patients received methimazole starting at 30 mg daily, and ophthalmopathy patients received high-dose intravenous methylprednisolone. A second multiplex PCR round built the libraries, followed by size selection and purification. Libraries were sequenced paired-end with 100 bp reads on an Illumina HiSeq2000. SOAPnuke was used to process the raw data, removing reads that contained adapters or uncalled bases, had a mean Phred below 15, or lacked an exact match to the constant primer or identifier. High-quality paired reads were merged with COPE v1.2.5, and unique nucleotide sequences were defined as clonotypes. MiTCR v1.1 was used to align clonotypes to the IMGT TRBV, TRBD and TRBJ reference segments. The analysis included only V-J combinations with a frequency above 0.0001, which together covered 98% to 99.2% of the repertoires. The TCS score was defined as the ratio of F50 (clonal expansion) to E x V (chaos), calculated using BLOSUM62-based TCRdist between CDR3 peptides within each V-J. Welch's t-statistics and random forest reduced some 510 V-J features to 13, which were used in a naive Bayes classifier (R e1071). Sample size was not statistically predetermined, and investigators were not blinded to group allocation. TCR Vbeta CDR3 sequencing of 120 to 150 peripheral blood samples (43 ophthalmopathy, about 80 hyperthyroidism and roughly 17 progressor patients) is reported in the paper.

The sequencing here drew on peripheral blood mononuclear cells (PBMCs), taken at new diagnosis, from a patient treated with antithyroid drugs. This receptor was taken from a woman younger than 35 with Graves disease. Donor details come from another sample of the same person, matched by shared clones. This chain joins TRBV11-2 to TRBJ2-3; the D gene assignment is ambiguous. The CDR3: CASSLELHRTDTQYF. The DNA is as follows: TGTGCCAGCAGCTTAGAGCTACACCGCACAGATACGCAGTATTTT. With the rest looked up from the reference TRBV11-2 and TRBJ2-3 genes rather than sequenced, the full variable domain is EAGVAQSPRYKIIEKRQSVAFWCNPISGHATLYWYQQILGQGPKLLIQFQNNGVVDDSQLPKDRFSAERLKGVDSTLKIQPAKLEDSAVYLCASSLELHRTDTQYFGPGTRLTVL.